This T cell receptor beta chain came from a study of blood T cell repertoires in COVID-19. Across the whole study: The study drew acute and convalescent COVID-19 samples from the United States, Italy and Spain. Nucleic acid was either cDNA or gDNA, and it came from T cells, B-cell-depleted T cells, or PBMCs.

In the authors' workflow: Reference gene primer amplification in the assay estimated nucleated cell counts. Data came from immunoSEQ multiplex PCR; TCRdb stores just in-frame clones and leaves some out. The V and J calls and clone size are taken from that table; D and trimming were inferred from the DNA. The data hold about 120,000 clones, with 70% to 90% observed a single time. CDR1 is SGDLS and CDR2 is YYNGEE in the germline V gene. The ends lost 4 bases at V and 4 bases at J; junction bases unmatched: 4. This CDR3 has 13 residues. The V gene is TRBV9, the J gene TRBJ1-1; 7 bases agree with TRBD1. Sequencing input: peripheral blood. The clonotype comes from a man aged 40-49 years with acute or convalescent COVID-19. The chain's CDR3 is CASSQTGLTEAFF. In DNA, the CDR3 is TGTGCCAGCAGCCAGACAGGGCTCACTGAAGCTTTCTTT.